Here is one T cell receptor (beta chain) with its context. Trimming took 8 bases from V and 0 from J, leaving 10 bases between them. Germline values: CDR1 MNHEY, CDR2 SVGAGI. The length of the CDR3 is 13 residues. The sample is drawn from a study of blood T cell repertoires in COVID-19. As originally analysed: Nucleated cell number was recorded as an estimate derived from reference gene primer amplification. Clones were sequenced by immunoSEQ multiplex PCR, and TCRdb holds only the in-frame ones, with some missing. V, J and clone size are taken as reported in that table, and D and trimming were inferred from the DNA itself. The repertoire includes about 160,000 clones, around 84% of them detected once, and around 5.9% sits in the top ten. Cohorts were assigned according to the clinical history that participants reported.

The specimen was PBMCs or T cells enriched from blood (not recorded which). J is TRBJ1-1 and V is TRBV6-5; D unresolved. The origin of this receptor is a man between 35 and 55 years old who had recovered from COVID-19. CDR3: CASCDLLNTEAFF. CDR3 nucleotide sequence: TGTGCCAGCTGCGATCTCCTGAACACTGAAGCTTTCTTT.